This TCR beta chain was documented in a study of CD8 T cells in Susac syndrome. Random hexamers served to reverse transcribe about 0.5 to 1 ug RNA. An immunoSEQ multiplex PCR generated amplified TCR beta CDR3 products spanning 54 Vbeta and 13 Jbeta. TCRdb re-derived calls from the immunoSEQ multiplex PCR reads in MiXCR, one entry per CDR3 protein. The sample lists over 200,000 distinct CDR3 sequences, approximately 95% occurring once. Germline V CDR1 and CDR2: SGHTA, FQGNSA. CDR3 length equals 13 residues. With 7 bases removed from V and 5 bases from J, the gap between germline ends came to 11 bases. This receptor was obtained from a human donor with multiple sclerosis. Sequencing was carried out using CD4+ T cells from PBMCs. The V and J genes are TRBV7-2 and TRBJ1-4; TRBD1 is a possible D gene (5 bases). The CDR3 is CASTPWDNEKLFF. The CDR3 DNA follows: TGTGCCAGCACCCCATGGGACAATGAAAAACTGTTTTTT.